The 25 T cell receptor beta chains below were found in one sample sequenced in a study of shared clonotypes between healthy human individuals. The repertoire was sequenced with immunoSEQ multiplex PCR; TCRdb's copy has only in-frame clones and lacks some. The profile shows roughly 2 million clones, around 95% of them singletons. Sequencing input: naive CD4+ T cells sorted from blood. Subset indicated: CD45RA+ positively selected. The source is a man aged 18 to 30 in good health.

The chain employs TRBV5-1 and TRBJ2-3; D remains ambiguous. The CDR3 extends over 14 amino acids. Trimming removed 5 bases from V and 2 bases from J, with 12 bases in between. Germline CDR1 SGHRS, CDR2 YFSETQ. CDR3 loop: CASSRFQVTDTQYF. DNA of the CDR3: TGCGCCAGCAGTAGGTTTCAGGTCACAGATACGCAGTATTTT.

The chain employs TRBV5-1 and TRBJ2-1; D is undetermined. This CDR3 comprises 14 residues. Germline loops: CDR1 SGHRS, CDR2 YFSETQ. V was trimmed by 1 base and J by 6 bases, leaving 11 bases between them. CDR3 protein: CASSLRGLPNEQFF. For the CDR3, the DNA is TGCGCCAGCAGCTTGAGAGGCCTCCCCAATGAGCAGTTCTTC.

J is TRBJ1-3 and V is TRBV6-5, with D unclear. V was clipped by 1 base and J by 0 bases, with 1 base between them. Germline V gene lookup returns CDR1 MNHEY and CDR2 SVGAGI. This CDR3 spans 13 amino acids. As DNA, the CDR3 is TGTGCCAGCAGTTACTTCTCTGGAAACACCATATATTTT. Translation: CASSYFSGNTIYF.

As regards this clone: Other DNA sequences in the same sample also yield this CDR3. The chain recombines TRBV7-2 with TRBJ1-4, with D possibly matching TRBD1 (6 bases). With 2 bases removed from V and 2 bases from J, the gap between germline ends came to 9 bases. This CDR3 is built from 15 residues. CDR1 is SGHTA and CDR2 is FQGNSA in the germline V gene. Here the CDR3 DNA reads TGTGCCAGCAGCTTACAAACAGGGACTAATGAAAAACTGTTTTTT. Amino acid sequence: CASSLQTGTNEKLFF.

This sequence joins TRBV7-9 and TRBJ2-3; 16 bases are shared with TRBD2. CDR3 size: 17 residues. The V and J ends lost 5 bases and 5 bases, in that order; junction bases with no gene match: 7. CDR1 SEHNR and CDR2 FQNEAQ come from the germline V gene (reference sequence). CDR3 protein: CASSPGTSGRAIDTQYF. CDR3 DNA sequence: TGTGCCAGCAGCCCGGGGACTAGCGGGAGGGCCATAGATACGCAGTATTTT.

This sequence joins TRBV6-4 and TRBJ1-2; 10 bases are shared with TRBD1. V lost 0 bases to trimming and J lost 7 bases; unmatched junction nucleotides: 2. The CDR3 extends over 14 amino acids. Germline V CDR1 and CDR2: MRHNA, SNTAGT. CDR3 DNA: TGTGCCAGCAGTGACTCCGGGACAGGGGTTGGCTACACCTTC. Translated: CASSDSGTGVGYTF.

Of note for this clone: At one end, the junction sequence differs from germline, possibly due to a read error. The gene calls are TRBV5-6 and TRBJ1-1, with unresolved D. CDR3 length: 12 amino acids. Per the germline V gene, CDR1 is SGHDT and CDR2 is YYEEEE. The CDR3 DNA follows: TGTGCCAGCAGCTTTATGAAGACTGAAGCTTTCTTT. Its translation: CASSFMKTEAFF.

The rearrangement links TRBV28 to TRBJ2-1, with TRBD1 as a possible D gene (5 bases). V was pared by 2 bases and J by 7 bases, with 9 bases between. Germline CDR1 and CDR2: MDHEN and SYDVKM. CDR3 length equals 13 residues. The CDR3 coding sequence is TGTGCCAGCAGTTTACAGGGTACAAATGAGCAGTTCTTC. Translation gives CASSLQGTNEQFF.

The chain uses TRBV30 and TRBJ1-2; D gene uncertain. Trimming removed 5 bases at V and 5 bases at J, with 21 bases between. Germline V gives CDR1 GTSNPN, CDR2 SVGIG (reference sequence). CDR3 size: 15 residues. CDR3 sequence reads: CAWGGTNLGLYGYTF. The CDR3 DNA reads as TGTGCCTGGGGTGGTACCAATTTAGGGCTTTATGGCTACACCTTC.

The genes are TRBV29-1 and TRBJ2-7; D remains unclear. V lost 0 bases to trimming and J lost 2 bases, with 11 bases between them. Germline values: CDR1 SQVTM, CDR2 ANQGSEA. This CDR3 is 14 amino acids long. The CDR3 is CSVEDLSVPYEQYF. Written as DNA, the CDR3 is TGCAGCGTTGAAGATCTGTCCGTCCCCTACGAGCAGTACTTC.

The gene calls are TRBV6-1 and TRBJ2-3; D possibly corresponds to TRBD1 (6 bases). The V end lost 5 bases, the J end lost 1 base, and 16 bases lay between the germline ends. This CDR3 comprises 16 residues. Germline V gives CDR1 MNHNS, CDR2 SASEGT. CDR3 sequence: CASSQEPAGGTDTQYF. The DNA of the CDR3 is TGTGCCAGCAGTCAAGAACCGGCAGGGGGCACAGATACGCAGTATTTT.

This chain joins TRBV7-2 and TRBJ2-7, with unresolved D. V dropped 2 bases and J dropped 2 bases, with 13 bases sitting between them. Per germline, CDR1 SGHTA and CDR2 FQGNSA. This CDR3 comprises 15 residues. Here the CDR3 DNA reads TGTGCCAGCAGCTTATTAGATGGTCTGGCCTACGAGCAGTACTTC. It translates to CASSLLDGLAYEQYF.

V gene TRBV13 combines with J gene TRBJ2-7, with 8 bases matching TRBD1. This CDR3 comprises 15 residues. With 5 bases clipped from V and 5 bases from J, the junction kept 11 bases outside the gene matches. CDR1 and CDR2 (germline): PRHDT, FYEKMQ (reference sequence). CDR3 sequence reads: CASSHLDRALDEQYF. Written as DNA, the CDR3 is TGTGCCAGCAGCCACCTGGACAGGGCCCTAGACGAGCAGTACTTC.

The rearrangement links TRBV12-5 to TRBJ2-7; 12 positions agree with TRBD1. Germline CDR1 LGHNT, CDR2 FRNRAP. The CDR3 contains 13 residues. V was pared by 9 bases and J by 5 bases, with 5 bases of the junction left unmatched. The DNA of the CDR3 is TGTGCTAGCCGGGACAGGGGGCACCACGAGCAGTACTTC. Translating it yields CASRDRGHHEQYF. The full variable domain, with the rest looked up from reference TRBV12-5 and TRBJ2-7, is DARVTQTPRHKVTEMGQEVTMRCQPILGHNTVFWYRQTMMQGLELLAYFRNRAPLDDSGMPKDRFSAEMPDATLATLKIQPSEPRDSAVYFCASRDRGHHEQYFGPGTRLTVT.

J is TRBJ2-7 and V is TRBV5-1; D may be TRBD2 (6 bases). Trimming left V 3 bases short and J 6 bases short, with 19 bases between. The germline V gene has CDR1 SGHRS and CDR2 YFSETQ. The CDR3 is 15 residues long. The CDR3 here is CASSWTTVTPLEQYF. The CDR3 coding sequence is TGCGCCAGCAGCTGGACTACCGTTACCCCCCTCGAGCAGTACTTC. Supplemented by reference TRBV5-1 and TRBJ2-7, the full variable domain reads KAGVTQTPRYLIKTRGQQVTLSCSPISGHRSVSWYQQTPGQGLQFLFEYFSETQRNKGNFPGRFSGRQFSNSRSEMNVSTLELGDSALYLCASSWTTVTPLEQYFGPGTRLTVT.

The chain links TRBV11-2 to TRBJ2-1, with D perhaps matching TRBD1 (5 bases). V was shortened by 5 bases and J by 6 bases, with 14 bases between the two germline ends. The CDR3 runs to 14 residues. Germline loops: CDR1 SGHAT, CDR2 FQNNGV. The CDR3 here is CASSRSDRFNEQFF. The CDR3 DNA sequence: TGTGCCAGCAGCCGATCAGACAGATTCAATGAGCAGTTCTTC.

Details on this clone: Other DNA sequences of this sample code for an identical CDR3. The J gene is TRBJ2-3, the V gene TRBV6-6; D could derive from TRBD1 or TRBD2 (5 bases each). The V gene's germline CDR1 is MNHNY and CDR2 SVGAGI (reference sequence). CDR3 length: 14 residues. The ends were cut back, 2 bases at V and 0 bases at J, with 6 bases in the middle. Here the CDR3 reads CASSYGGSTDTQYF. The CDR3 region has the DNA TGTGCCAGCAGTTACGGGGGAAGCACAGATACGCAGTATTTT.

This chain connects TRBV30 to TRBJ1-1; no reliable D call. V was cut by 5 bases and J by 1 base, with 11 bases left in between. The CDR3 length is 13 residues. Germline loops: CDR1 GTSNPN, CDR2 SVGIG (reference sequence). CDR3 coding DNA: TGTGCCTGGGTAACCTGGGAGAACACTGAAGCTTTCTTT. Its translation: CAWVTWENTEAFF.

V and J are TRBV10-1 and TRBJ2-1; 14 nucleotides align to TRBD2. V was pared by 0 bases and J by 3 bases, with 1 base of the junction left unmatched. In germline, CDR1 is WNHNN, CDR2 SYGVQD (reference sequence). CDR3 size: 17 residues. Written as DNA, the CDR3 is TGCGCCAGCAGTGAGTCGACTAGCGGGGGGGACTACAATGAGCAGTTCTTC. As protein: CASSESTSGGDYNEQFF.

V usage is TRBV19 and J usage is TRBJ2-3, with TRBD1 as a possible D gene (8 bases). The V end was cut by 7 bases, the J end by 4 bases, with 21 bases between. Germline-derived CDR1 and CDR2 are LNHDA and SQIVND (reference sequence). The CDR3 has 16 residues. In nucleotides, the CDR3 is TGTGCCAGTACCCGGGGGGTCGGACAGGGCCCAGATACGCAGTATTTT. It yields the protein CASTRGVGQGPDTQYF.

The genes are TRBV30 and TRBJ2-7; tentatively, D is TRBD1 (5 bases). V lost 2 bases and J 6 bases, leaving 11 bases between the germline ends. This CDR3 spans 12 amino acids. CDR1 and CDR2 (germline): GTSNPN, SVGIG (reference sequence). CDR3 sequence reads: CAWSPAGFEQYF. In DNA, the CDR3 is TGTGCCTGGAGTCCAGCAGGGTTCGAGCAGTACTTC.

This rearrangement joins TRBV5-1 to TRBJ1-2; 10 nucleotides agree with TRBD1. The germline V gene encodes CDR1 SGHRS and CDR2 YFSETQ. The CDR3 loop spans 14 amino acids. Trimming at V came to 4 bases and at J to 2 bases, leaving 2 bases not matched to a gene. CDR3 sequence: CASSRGQGNYGYTF. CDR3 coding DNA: TGCGCCAGCAGCCGGGGACAGGGGAACTATGGCTACACCTTC.

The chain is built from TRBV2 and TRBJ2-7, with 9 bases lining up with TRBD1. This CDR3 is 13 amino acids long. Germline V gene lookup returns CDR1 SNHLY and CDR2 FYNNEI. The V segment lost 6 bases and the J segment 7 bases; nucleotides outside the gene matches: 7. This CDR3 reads CASRTGGLREQYF. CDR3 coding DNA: TGTGCCAGCAGGACAGGGGGATTGCGGGAGCAGTACTTC.

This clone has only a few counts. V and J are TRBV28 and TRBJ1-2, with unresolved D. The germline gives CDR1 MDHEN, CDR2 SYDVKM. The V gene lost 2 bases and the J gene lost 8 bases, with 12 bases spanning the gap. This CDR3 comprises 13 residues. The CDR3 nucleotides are TGTGCCAGCAGTTTAACGAGGGTTCAGGGCTACACCTTC. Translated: CASSLTRVQGYTF.

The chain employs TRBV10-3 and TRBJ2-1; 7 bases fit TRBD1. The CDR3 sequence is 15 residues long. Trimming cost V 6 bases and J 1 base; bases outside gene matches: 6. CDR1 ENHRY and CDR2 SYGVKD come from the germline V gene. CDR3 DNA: TGTGCCATCAGAACCGACAGGGTATCCTACAATGAGCAGTTCTTC. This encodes CAIRTDRVSYNEQFF.